This T cell receptor (beta chain) was sequenced in a study of Ad26.COV2.S vaccination and SARS-CoV-2 variants. About the research overall: A participant enrolled in the COV1001 Ad26.COV2.S trial arm provided the sample. Study-wide results and caveats: Spike-specific TCR breadth was greater after Ad26.COV2.S than placebo. Vaccine recipients and placebo recipients showed similar non-spike TCR breadth.

Treatment here: over 15 received Ad26.COV2.S at low or high dose, single or two shots; several received placebo; per-sample allocation not given. Each sample was drawn 63 days after the first injection (of vaccine or placebo). J was trimmed by 4 bases and V by 7 bases; bases with no gene match: 5. Per the germline V gene, CDR1 is SGHRS and CDR2 is YFSETQ. CDR3 length equals 14 residues. A word on this clone: The antigen is unknown.

TCRdb's copy holds only in-frame clones and misses some; the assay was immunoSEQ multiplex PCR. Among approximately 400,000 clones listed, 83% were seen once. The material was peripheral blood, obtained in a trial of Ad26.COV2.S vaccine versus placebo. The V gene is TRBV5-1, the J gene TRBJ2-5, with 12 bases identical to TRBD2. The sequence was collected from a person between 18 and 65 years old who received the Ad26.COV2.S COVID-19 vaccine or a placebo. The CDR3 loop reads CASRALAGGETQYF. For the CDR3, the DNA is TGCGCCAGCCGGGCACTAGCGGGGGGAGAGACCCAGTACTTC.